The rows below give T cell receptor beta chains drawn from one sample of a study of siplizumab effects on memory and regulatory T cells. Method: immunoSEQ multiplex PCR; TCRdb's copy keeps in-frame clones and lacks some. The table includes about 82,000 clones, over 80% detected once. Material: Tregs sorted from blood. All receptors come from a human donor in good health. CDR3s include the opening cysteine and the closing phenylalanine or tryptophan. The D gene is left open where the match is weak. Clone size is not always given. Where it is, it says once, few, many or a class for expanded clones.

clone_size j_call d_call v_call cdr3_aa cdr3_nt
- TRBJ1-1 - TRBV29-1 CSSLVGAGTEAFF TGCAGCTCCCTCGTGGGGGCGGGCACTGAAGCTTTCTTT
- TRBJ2-7 - TRBV2 CASRGPGYEQYF TGTGCCAGCAGAGGACCCGGCTACGAGCAGTACTTC
- TRBJ1-4 TRBD1 TRBV7-2 CASSPLGTALATNEKLFF TGTGCCAGCAGCCCACTCGGGACAGCCTTGGCAACTAATGAAAAACTGTTTTTT
- TRBJ1-3 - TRBV18 CASSPSRVPGNTIYF TGTGCCAGCTCACCAAGTCGGGTACCTGGAAACACCATATATTTT
- TRBJ2-1 TRBD2 TRBV9 CASSAGGGNYNEQFF TGTGCCAGCAGCGCTGGGGGGGGTAACTACAATGAGCAGTTCTTC
- TRBJ2-7 - TRBV6-5 CAAGITLSYEQYF TGTGCCGCGGGGATAACGCTCTCCTACGAGCAGTACTTC
- TRBJ1-1 - TRBV6-4 CASSASLNTEAFF TGTGCCAGCAGCGCCAGCCTGAACACTGAAGCTTTCTTT
- TRBJ1-5 - TRBV28 CASSLARIPVSNQPQHF TGTGCCAGCAGTTTGGCAAGAATCCCCGTTAGCAATCAGCCCCAGCATTTT
- TRBJ2-1 TRBD1 TRBV6-6 CASSSRQGLELNEQFF TGTGCCAGCAGTTCACGACAGGGTTTGGAGCTTAATGAGCAGTTCTTC
- TRBJ2-5 - TRBV10-3 CAISEGTLGLKTQYF TGTGCCATCAGTGAGGGGACACTCGGCCTCAAGACCCAGTACTTC
- TRBJ2-7 TRBD1 TRBV25-1 CASRSHPGTGAAYEQYF TGTGCCAGCCGAAGTCACCCCGGGACAGGGGCCGCTTACGAGCAGTACTTC
- TRBJ1-2 - TRBV6-5 CASGDPPEDGYTF TGTGCCAGCGGAGACCCCCCGGAGGATGGCTACACCTTC
- TRBJ2-1 TRBD2 TRBV13 CASSLVSGRAGVSPTHNEQFF TGTGCCAGCAGCTTAGTGTCCGGCCGGGCGGGGGTTAGCCCTACACACAATGAGCAGTTCTTC
once TRBJ1-1 - TRBV6-5 CASSYSIFSGTEAFF TGTGCCAGCAGTTACAGTATATTTTCAGGGACCGAAGCTTTCTTT
- TRBJ2-7 - TRBV6-5 CASSYRRGWSYEQYF TGTGCCAGCAGTTACCGGCGGGGATGGTCCTACGAGCAGTACTTC
- TRBJ1-4 - TRBV2 CASSQRGTGANEKLFF TGTGCCAGCAGTCAAAGGGGGACTGGGGCTAATGAAAAACTGTTTTTT
- TRBJ2-1 - TRBV19 CASSMGQAHYNEQFF TGTGCCAGTAGTATGGGGCAGGCCCACTACAATGAGCAGTTCTTC
- TRBJ1-2 - TRBV12-5 CASGSSVAGTVIYFGYTF TGTGCTAGTGGTTCGTCGGTCGCAGGGACGGTAATTTATTTTGGCTACACCTTC
- TRBJ1-1 - TRBV6-6 CASSYAGHLNTEAFF TGTGCCAGCAGTTACGCGGGACACCTGAACACTGAAGCTTTCTTT
- TRBJ2-5 - TRBV27 CASSLGGFGTQYF TGTGCCAGCAGTCTCGGCGGGTTTGGGACCCAGTACTTC
- TRBJ2-3 - TRBV27 CASSSDQWTIQDTDTQYF TGTGCCAGCAGTTCGGACCAATGGACAATCCAGGACACAGATACGCAGTATTTT
- TRBJ2-1 TRBD2 TRBV18 CASSPRGTTYNEQFF TGTGCCAGCTCACCCCGAGGGACTACCTACAATGAGCAGTTCTTC
- TRBJ2-1 - TRBV30 CAWGTQATSYNEQFF TGTGCCTGGGGGACCCAGGCGACTTCCTACAATGAGCAGTTCTTC
once TRBJ1-5 - TRBV27 CASREFGTGNQPQHF TGTGCCAGCAGGGAATTTGGGACGGGTAATCAGCCCCAGCATTTT
- TRBJ2-5 - TRBV20-1 CSARAWETQYF TGCAGTGCTAGAGCTTGGGAGACCCAGTACTTC
- TRBJ2-5 TRBD2 TRBV27 CASSRSGLAGGMGTQYF TGTGCCAGCAGTAGATCGGGACTAGCGGGGGGCATGGGGACCCAGTACTTC
- TRBJ1-3 - TRBV5-5 CASSTRPGLSGNTIYF TGTGCCAGCAGCACCCGCCCGGGGTTATCGGGAAACACCATATATTTT
- TRBJ1-1 - TRBV7-3 CASSLGPPLNTEAFF TGTGCCAGCAGCCTTGGGCCCCCCCTGAACACTGAAGCTTTCTTT
- TRBJ2-7 TRBD2 TRBV6-1 CASSGRTSGGPLYEQYF TGTGCCAGCAGTGGAAGGACTAGCGGGGGCCCCCTCTACGAGCAGTACTTC
few TRBJ2-5 TRBD2 TRBV11-2 CASSLRWPSGVGETQYF TGTGCCAGCAGCTTACGGTGGCCTAGCGGGGTGGGAGAGACCCAGTACTTC
once TRBJ1-2 - TRBV6-5 CASSYSANYGYTF TGTGCCAGCAGTTACTCAGCAAACTATGGCTACACCTTC
- TRBJ2-7 - TRBV10-3 CAISEGGRAYEQYF TGTGCCATCAGTGAGGGGGGGCGGGCTTACGAGCAGTACTTC
once TRBJ1-2 TRBD1 TRBV2 CASSEERGTAYGYTF TGTGCCAGCAGTGAAGAAAGGGGGACAGCCTATGGCTACACCTTC
few TRBJ2-1 - TRBV6-8 CASSAWSYNEQFF TGTGCCAGCAGTGCCTGGTCCTACAATGAGCAGTTCTTC
- TRBJ1-6 - TRBV6-6 CASSYGGRNSPLHF TGTGCCAGCAGTTACGGGGGTCGGAATTCACCCCTCCACTTT
once TRBJ1-1 - TRBV6-5 CASSYSGRVATEAFF TGTGCCAGCAGTTACTCGGGCAGGGTGGCCACTGAAGCTTTCTTT
few TRBJ1-5 - TRBV11-2 CASSLQPTNNQPQHF TGTGCCAGCAGCTTACAACCCACGAACAATCAGCCCCAGCATTTT
- TRBJ2-1 TRBD2 TRBV11-2 CASSLTSGGSLNEQFF TGTGCCAGCAGCCTCACTAGCGGGGGATCCTTGAATGAGCAGTTCTTC
- TRBJ2-5 TRBD1 TRBV5-1 CASSLQGAYRETQYF TGCGCCAGCAGCTTACAGGGGGCGTACCGGGAGACCCAGTACTTC
- TRBJ2-3 TRBD2 TRBV18 CASSPLPGGRKTTDTQYF TGTGCCAGCTCACCACTGCCGGGGGGACGTAAGACCACAGATACGCAGTATTTT
- TRBJ2-1 - TRBV7-9 CASSLALGQNYNEQFF TGTGCCAGCAGCTTAGCGCTTGGACAGAACTACAATGAGCAGTTCTTC
- TRBJ2-5 - TRBV5-1 CASKGGGETQYF TGCGCCAGCAAGGGGGGGGGCGAGACCCAGTACTTC
- TRBJ2-1 - TRBV4-1 CASSQDRVGRSVYNEQFF TGCGCCAGCAGCCAAGATAGAGTCGGACGGTCAGTTTACAATGAGCAGTTCTTC
- TRBJ2-4 - TRBV4-2 CASSQDYIWSGRRDIQYF TGTGCCAGCAGCCAAGATTATATTTGGTCGGGCCGGCGGGACATTCAGTACTTC
- TRBJ2-7 TRBD1 TRBV5-6 CASSSLGQGHEQYF TGTGCCAGCAGCTCCCTCGGACAGGGACACGAGCAGTACTTC
- TRBJ1-1 - TRBV7-9 CASSPMARRSTEAFF TGTGCCAGCAGCCCTATGGCGAGAAGATCCACTGAAGCTTTCTTT
- TRBJ2-2 - TRBV28 CASGGNTGELFF TGTGCCAGCGGGGGGAACACCGGGGAGCTGTTTTTT
- TRBJ2-3 - TRBV11-1 CASSFQGATSFTDTQYF TGTGCCAGCAGCTTTCAGGGCGCCACCAGTTTCACAGATACGCAGTATTTT
- TRBJ1-2 - TRBV5-4 CASSLGGSGVGYTF TGTGCCAGCAGCTTGGGCGGCTCGGGGGTGGGCTACACCTTC
- TRBJ2-2 - TRBV5-1 CASSKDTGELFF TGCGCCAGCTCGAAAGACACCGGGGAGCTGTTTTTT
once TRBJ2-3 - TRBV27 CASRPGLDTQYF TGTGCCAGCAGACCGGGACTCGATACGCAGTATTTT